The clone carrying this T cell receptor beta chain has just a few counts. Its antigen is unidentified. These data belong to a study of T cell responses to AZD1222 COVID-19 vaccine. Study-wide results and limits: Donors in the cohort were predominantly white British and more often female, and clonal diversity was possibly underestimated.

Germline V gives CDR1 SQVTM, CDR2 ANQGSEA. The V and J ends lost 1 base and 8 bases respectively, with 11 bases between them. The CDR3 is made up of 12 amino acids. TCRdb keeps only in-frame clones here, not all; method: immunoSEQ multiplex PCR. Of roughly 100,000 clones listed, 80% to 85% are singletons. The specimen was peripheral blood, collected on day 0 of AZD1222 vaccination. The chain joins TRBV29-1 to TRBJ1-2; the D is unclear. The source is an adult in good health. The CDR3 spells CSVEGMGQGYTF. The CDR3 DNA reads TGCAGCGTTGAAGGAATGGGTCAAGGCTACACCTTC.